Listed below are T cell receptor beta chains from one sample, sequenced in a study of CD8+CD57+ T cells in acquired aplastic anemia. One entry per CDR3 protein, called by TCRdb with MiXCR from the reads. In the table there are about 180,000 distinct CDR3 sequences, less than 60% of which are singletons. Material: sorted CD4+, CD8+, or CD8+CD57+ T cells (not recorded which) from PBMCs. These TCRs come from a human donor with aplastic anemia. The CDR3 runs from the conserved cysteine through the conserved F or W.

J	V	CDR3
TRBJ2-5	TRBV11-1	CASSFLGALETQYF
TRBJ1-1	TRBV20-1	CRCGPMDTEAFF
TRBJ1-1	TRBV29-1	CSVEAQQNTEAFF
TRBJ1-1	TRBV10-3	CAITTRDNTEAFF
TRBJ2-5	TRBV6-5	CASRDSGPETQYF
TRBJ1-1	TRBV15	CATSRDGTDEAFF
TRBJ1-4	TRBV7-2	CASSSSGQGLEKLFF
TRBJ1-1	TRBV19	CASSGQLPWDTEAFF
TRBJ2-5	TRBV7-2	CASSLAATGETQYF
TRBJ2-7	TRBV12-3/TRBV12-4	CASSLLRTPTGPPYEQYF
TRBJ2-3	TRBV19	CASSRAGEGTDTQYF
TRBJ1-4	TRBV29-1	CSVEGGTGVEKLFF
TRBJ1-1	TRBV20-1	CISIRGAFF
TRBJ2-3	TRBV24-1	CATSLSGASTDTQYF
TRBJ2-7	TRBV20-1	CSATLGAGFYEQYF
TRBJ1-1	TRBV29-1	CSVESDGGYTEAFF
TRBJ2-7	TRBV20-1	CSARDQRYEQYF
TRBJ2-1	TRBV19	CASTGGQEQFF
TRBJ2-1	TRBV15	CATSRDRTPTSKPFF
TRBJ2-1	TRBV20-1	CSVKAQGTNEQFF
TRBJ2-5	TRBV7-7	CASSHNDGTQYF
TRBJ2-1	TRBV15	CATNTGSYNEQFF
TRBJ2-7	TRBV29-1	CSVSSSSYEQYF
TRBJ2-1	TRBV7-2	CASSLGAANEQFF
TRBJ2-6	TRBV2	CASRTVSSGANVLTF
TRBJ2-3	TRBV15	CATSREGGSTDTQYF
TRBJ2-5	TRBV9	CASSVALSPLETQYF
TRBJ2-3	TRBV7-8	CASSARGVADTQYF